This record looks at one T cell receptor (beta chain) sequence and its context. This clonotype was found a few times. The antigen it recognizes is unknown. Mismatch with germline at one junction end may stem from a read error. Read against the paper, the sample's treatment or condition label means: live attenuated yellow fever vaccine strain. PBMCs were isolated from peripheral blood using a standard Ficoll-Paque protocol. CD4 and CD8 T-cell fractions were isolated with Dynabeads CD4 and CD8 positive selection kits. RNA was extracted with TriZol from bulk PBMCs, CD4 and CD8 fractions, and dextramer-positive and dextramer-negative fractions. Synthesis of TCR cDNA relied on 5'RACE template switching, a step that introduced a universal primer site along with unique molecular identifiers. Priming for cDNA synthesis came from both the TCR alpha and TCR beta constant segments. Library amplification involved two PCR steps, and the second step added sample barcodes and sequencing adapters. Sequencing of the libraries was done on either Illumina HiSeq 2500 (2x100 bp) or NovaSeq (2x150 bp). The study's processing was this. MIGEC handled demultiplexing of reads and collapsing into UMI consensus sequences, while MiXCR performed V(D)J alignment. Vaccine-responding clonotypes were defined with edgeR using replicate PBMC samples, requiring FDR below 0.01 and a log2 fold change above 5 up to day 15. CD4 or CD8 identity was assigned to each bulk clonotype according to whether the clonotype was present at higher abundance in the sequenced CD4 repertoire or the sequenced CD8 repertoire. Using fastp at Q25 and MiXCR, TCRdb reprocessed the public reads and kept productive beta chains. Each entry is one CDR3 protein sequence, shown with its most common DNA and genes. What appears here as the V and J calls and clone size reflects TCRdb's work, not the paper's. The sample yields about 180,000 distinct CDR3 sequences; approximately 6% were counted once. Of the sample, less than 3.5% falls within the top ten clones.

These data come from a study of T cells after yellow fever vaccination (dated by TCRdb to 2018 to 2020). Broadly, across the study: The SMART-Seq v4 Ultra Low Input RNA kit was used to prepare libraries from fractions with low cell numbers. Two healthy male donors made up the cohort, one aged 18 to 30 years and the other aged 30 to 40 years. To follow T-cell clones before and after both primary and booster YFV17D yellow fever vaccination, bulk TCR alpha and beta repertoires underwent longitudinal sequencing. Blood was collected at multiple timepoints before and after primary and secondary immunization, and bulk PBMC replicates and cell subsets were isolated.

The CDR3 runs 14 residues from the cysteine to the phenylalanine. Only the CDR3 region is kept as DNA, spanning 42 bases read in frame from base 1. Reading the germline V gene (reference sequence) gives CDR1 GTSNPN and CDR2 SVGIG. What the study reported, not specific to this receptor: FACS-sorted repertoires could contain abundant contaminating clonotypes from the bulk population, so computational filtering was required. Only a couple of donors were included in the study, so the extent to which the findings can be generalized is limited. Most clones expanded after primary vaccination were re-detected after the booster (almost 97% of CD4 and approximately 89% of CD8), suggesting broad memory maintenance. A small share of clonotypes occurred in both CD4 and CD8 compartments, likely arising from convergent recombination. Compared with the primary T-cell response, the secondary T-cell response was faster but weaker, reaching its peak on day 5 rather than on day 15.

The sequences come from CD4+ T cells sorted from PBMCs, collected on the day of the first yellow fever vaccination. Recombination connected TRBV30 to TRBJ2-3, with the D gene possibly TRBD1 or TRBD2, each one fitting 5 bases. The TCR originated in a man aged 18 to 30 who received the YFV17D yellow fever vaccine. At the DNA level, the sequence is TGTGCCGGGAGTGGTTGGGGCCCGACAGATACGCAGTATTTT. It translates to CAGSGWGPTDTQYF.